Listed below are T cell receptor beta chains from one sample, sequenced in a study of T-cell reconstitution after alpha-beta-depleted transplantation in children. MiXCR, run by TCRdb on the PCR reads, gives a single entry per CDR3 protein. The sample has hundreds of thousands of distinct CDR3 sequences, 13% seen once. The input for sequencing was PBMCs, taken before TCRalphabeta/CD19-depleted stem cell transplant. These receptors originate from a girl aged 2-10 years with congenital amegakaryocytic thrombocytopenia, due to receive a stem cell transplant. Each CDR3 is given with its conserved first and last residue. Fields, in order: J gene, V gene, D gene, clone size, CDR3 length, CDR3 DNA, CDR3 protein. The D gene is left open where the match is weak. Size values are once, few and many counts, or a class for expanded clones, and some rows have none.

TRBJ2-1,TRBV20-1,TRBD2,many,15,TGCAGTGCTAGGCCTCGACCCGGGAGGGCCTATGAGCAGTTCTTC,CSARPRPGRAYEQFF
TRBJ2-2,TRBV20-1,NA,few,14,TGCAGTGCTAGAGCACCAGGGAGTAGCGGGGAGCTGTTTTTT,CSARAPGSSGELFF
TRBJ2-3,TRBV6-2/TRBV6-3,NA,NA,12,TGTGCCAGCAGCGCTTCCGGAGGGACGCAGTATTTT,CASSASGGTQYF
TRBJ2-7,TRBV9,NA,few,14,TGTGCCAGCAGCGTAGATGGCGGGGCCTACGAGCAGTACTTC,CASSVDGGAYEQYF
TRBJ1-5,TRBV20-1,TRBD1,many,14,TGCAGTGCTACCGGACAGGGGGCGAAGCAGCCCCAGCATTTT,CSATGQGAKQPQHF
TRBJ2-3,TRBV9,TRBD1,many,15,TGTGCCAGCAGCACGAGACAGGGGGGCACAGATACGCAGTATTTT,CASSTRQGGTDTQYF
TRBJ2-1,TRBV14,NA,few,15,TGTGCCAGCAGCCAAGGAGCGGGCCCCTACAATGAGCAGTTCTTC,CASSQGAGPYNEQFF
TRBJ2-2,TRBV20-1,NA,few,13,TGCAGTGCTAGATGGCTCCACACCGGGGAGCTGTTTTTT,CSARWLHTGELFF
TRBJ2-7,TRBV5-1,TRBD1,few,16,TGCGCCAGCAGCTATTCTTCCAGGGGGCGATTCTACGAGCAGTACTTC,CASSYSSRGRFYEQYF
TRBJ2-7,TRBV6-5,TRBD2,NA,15,TGTGCCAGCAGTTCGGCTAGCGGGATAATCTACGAGCAGTACTTC,CASSSASGIIYEQYF
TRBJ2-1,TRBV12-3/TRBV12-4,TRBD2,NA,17,TGTGCCAGCAGACGACCTCTAGCGGGAGGGCTAAGTTATGAGCAGTTCTTC,CASRRPLAGGLSYEQFF
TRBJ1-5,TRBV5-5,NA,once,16,TGTGCCAACAGCCGGGGGACGGCGAATAGCAATCAGCCCCAGCTTTTT,CANSRGTANSNQPQLF
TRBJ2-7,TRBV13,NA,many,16,TGTGCCAGCAGCTTACGGACGACAGGCGGCGGGTACGAGCAGTACTTC,CASSLRTTGGGYEQYF
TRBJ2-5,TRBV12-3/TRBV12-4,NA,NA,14,TGTGCCAGCCCCCCGGCGGGGATGCAAGAGACCCAGTACTTC,CASPPAGMQETQYF
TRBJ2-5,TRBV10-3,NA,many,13,TGTGCCATCAGTGAGGGGAGTACGGAGACCCAGTACTTC,CAISEGSTETQYF
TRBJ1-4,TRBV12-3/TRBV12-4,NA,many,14,TGTGCCAGCAGATCGGGACAAAATAATGAAAAACTGTTTTTT,CASRSGQNNEKLFF